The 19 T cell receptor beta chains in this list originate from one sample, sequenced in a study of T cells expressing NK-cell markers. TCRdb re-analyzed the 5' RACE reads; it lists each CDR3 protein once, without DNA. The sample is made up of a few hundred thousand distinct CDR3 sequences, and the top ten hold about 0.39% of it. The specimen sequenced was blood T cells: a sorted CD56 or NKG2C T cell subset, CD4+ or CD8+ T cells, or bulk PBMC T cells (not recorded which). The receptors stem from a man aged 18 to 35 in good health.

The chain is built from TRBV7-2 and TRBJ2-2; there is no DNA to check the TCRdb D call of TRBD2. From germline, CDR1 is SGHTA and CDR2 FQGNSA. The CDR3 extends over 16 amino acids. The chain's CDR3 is CASSLNGAGVVGELFF.

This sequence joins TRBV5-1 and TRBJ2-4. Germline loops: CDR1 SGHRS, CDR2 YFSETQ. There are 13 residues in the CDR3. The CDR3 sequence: CASSLAGNHIQYF.

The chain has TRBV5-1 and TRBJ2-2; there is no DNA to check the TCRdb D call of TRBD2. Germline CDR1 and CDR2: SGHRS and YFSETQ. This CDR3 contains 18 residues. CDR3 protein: CASSWGMASGKSTGELFF.

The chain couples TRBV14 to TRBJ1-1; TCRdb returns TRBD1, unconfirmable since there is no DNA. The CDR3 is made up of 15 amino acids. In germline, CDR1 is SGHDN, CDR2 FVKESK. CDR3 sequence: CASSLIPTGGHEAFF. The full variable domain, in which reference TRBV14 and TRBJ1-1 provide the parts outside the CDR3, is EAGVTQFPSHSVIEKGQTVTLRCDPISGHDNLYWYRRVMGKEIKFLLHFVKESKQDESGMPNNRFLAERTGGTYSTLKVQPAELEDSGVYFCASSLIPTGGHEAFFGQGTRLTVV.

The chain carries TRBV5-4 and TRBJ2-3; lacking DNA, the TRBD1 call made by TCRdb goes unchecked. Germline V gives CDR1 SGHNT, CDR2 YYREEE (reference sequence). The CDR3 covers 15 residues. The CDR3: CASSPTGTGRDTQYF.

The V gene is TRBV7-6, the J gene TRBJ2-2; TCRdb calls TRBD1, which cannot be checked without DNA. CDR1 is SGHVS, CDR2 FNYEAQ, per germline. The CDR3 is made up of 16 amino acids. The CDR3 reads CASSPLAAVDTGELFF.

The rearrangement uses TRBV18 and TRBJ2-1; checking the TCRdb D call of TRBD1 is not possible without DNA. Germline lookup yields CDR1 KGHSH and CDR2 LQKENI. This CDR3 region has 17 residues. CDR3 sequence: CASSPQRTGRGDDEQFF.

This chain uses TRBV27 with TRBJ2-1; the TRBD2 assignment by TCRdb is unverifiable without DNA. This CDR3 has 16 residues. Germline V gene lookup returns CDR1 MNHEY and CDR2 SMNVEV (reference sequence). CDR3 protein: CASSLKLAGAGNEQFF.

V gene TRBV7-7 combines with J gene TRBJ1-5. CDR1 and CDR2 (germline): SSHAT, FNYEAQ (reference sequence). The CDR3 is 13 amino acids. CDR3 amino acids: CASSQRENQPQHF.

CDR3: CASSDLAETQYF. V gene TRBV10-1 combines with J gene TRBJ2-5; TCRdb names TRBD2, which stays unverified in the absence of DNA. The CDR3 totals 12 residues. The germline gives CDR1 WNHNN, CDR2 SYGVQD (reference sequence).

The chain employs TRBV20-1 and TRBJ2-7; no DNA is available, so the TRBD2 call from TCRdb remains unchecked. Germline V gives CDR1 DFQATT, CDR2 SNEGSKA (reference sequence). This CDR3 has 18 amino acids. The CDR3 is CSARDGGLAGGPGYEQYF.

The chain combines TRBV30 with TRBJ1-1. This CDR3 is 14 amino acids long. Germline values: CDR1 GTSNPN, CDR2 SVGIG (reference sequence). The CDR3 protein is CAWSSWGLNTEAFF.

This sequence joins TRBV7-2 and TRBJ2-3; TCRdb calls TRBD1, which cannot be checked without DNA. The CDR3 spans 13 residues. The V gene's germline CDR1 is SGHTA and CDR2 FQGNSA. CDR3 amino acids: CASSQTRAPTQYF. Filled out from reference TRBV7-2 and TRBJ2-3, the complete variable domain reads GAGVSQSPSNKVTEKGKDVELRCDPISGHTALYWYRQSLGQGLEFLIYFQGNSAPDKSGLPSDRFSAERTGGSVSTLTIQRTQQEDSAVYLCASSQTRAPTQYFGPGTRLTVL.

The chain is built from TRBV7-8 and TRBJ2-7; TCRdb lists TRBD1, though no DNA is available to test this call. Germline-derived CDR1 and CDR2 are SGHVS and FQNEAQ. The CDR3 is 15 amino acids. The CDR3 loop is CASSPRGGASYEQYF. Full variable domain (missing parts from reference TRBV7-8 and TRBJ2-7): GAGVSQSPRYKVAKRGQDVALRCDPISGHVSLFWYQQALGQGPEFLTYFQNEAQLDKSGLPSDRFFAERPEGSVSTLKIQRTQQEDSAVYLCASSPRGGASYEQYFGPGTRLTVT.

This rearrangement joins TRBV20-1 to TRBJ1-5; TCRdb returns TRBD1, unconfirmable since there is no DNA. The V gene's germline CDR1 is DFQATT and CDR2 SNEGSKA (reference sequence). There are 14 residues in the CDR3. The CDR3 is CSAPKAGFNQPQHF.

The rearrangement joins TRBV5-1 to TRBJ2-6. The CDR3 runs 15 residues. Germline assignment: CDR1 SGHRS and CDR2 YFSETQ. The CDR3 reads CASSFLVSGANVLTF.

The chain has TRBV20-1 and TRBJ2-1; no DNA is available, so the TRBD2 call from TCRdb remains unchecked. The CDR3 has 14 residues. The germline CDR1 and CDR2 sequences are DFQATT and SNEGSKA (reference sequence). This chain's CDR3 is CSAQGLAILNEQFF.

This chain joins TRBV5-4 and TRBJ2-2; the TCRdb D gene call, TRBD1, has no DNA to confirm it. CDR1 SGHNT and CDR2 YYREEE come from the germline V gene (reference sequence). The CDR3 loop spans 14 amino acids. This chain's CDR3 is CASSVGDRAGELFF.

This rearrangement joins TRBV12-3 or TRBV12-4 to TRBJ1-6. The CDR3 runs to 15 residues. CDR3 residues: CASRTVSINNSPLHF.